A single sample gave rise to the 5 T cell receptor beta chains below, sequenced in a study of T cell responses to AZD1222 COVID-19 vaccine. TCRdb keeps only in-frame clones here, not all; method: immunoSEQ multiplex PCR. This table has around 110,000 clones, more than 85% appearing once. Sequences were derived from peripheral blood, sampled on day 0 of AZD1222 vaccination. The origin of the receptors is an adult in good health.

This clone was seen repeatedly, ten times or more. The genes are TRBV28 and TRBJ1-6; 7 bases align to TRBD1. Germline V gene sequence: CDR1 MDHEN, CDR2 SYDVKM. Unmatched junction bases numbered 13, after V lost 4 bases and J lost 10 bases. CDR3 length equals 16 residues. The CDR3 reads CASSSPLQGVRSPLHF. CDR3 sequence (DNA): TGTGCCAGCAGTTCCCCTCTGCAGGGGGTGAGGTCACCCCTCCACTTT.

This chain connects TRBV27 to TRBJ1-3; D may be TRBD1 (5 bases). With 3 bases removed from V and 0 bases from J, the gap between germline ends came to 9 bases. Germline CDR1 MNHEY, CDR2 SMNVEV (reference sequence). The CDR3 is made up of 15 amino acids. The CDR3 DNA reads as TGTGCCAGCAGTTTGACCGGGGGCTCTGGAAACACCATATATTTT. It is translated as CASSLTGGSGNTIYF.

CDR3 sequence (DNA): TGTGCCAGCAGCGTGTTTGGGACAGGCTCCTACAATGAGCAGTTCTTC. It yields the protein CASSVFGTGSYNEQFF. The chain combines TRBV9 with TRBJ2-1; 8 bases agree with TRBD1. Germline-derived CDR1 and CDR2 are SGDLS and YYNGEE. Losses at the gene ends were 2 bases for V and 0 bases for J; bases not matched to a gene: 4. CDR3 size: 16 residues.

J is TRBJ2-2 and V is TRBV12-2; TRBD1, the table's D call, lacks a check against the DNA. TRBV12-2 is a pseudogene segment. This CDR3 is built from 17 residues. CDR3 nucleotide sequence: TGTGCAAGTCGCTTAAAAAAGACAGGACCCAACACCGGGGAGCTGTTTTTT. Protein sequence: CASRLKKTGPNTGELFF.

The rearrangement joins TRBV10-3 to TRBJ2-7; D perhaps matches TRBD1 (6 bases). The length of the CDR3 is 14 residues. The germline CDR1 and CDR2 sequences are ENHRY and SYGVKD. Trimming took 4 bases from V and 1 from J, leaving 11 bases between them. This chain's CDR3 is CAISGTDSSYEQYF. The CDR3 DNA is TGTGCCATCAGTGGGACAGATTCTTCCTACGAGCAGTACTTC.